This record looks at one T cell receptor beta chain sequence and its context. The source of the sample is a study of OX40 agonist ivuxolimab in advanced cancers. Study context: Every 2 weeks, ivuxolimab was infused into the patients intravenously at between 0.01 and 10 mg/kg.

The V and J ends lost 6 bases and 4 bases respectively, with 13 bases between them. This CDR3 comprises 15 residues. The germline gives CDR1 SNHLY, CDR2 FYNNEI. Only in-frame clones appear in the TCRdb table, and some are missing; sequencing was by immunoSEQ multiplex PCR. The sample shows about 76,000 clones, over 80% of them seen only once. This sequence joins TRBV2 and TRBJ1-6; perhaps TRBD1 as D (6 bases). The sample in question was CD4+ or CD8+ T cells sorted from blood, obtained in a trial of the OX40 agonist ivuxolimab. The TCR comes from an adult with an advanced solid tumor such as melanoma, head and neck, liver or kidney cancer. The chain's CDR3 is CASRDRQEYNSPLHF. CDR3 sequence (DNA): TGTGCCAGCAGAGACCGACAGGAGTATAATTCACCCCTCCACTTT.